This T cell receptor (beta chain) was captured by sequencing in a study of T cell responses to AZD1222 COVID-19 vaccine. Overall study results and limits: Along spike, vaccine-associated CD4 TCRs were found throughout, with dominance at 160-218 and 743-854. Only a handful of AZD1222 recipients, six or seven in all, had baseline seropositivity. Nearly half of spike-specific TCRs reportedly go after variant regions that carry no mutations.

Here immunoSEQ multiplex PCR was the method, and the copy in TCRdb shows in-frame clones only, minus some. The sample lists around 130,000 clones, 80% to 95% occurring once. Concerning this clone: The antigen is undetermined.

Second-dose timings of about 4 or about 12 weeks were pooled. The CDR3 runs to 16 residues. The ends were cut back, 5 bases at V and 0 bases at J, with 14 bases in the middle. Germline V gives CDR1 SGHNT, CDR2 YENEEA. V gene TRBV11-3 combines with J gene TRBJ1-3; D perhaps matches TRBD1 (5 bases). Source: peripheral blood, taken 28 days after the second AZD1222 dose. The clonotype was recovered from an adult who received the AZD1222 COVID-19 vaccine. CDR3 residues: CASSPGQPSSGNTIYF. In nucleotides, the CDR3 is TGTGCCAGCAGCCCTGGACAACCCAGCTCTGGAAACACCATATATTTT.